The rows below give T cell receptor beta chains drawn from one sample of a study of cytomegalovirus exposure and HLA in healthy donors. Profiling relied on immunoSEQ multiplex PCR, and the TCRdb table lists in-frame clones only, not all of them. The sample holds some 240,000 clones, 87% seen once. Source material: PBMCs. Source of these receptors: a woman in her late teens or twenties in good health and CMV-seropositive. The CDR3 runs from the conserved cysteine through the conserved F or W. D genes are given only for firm matches. Expanded clones are given a class, and other clones once, few, many or no size at all.

d_call	j_call	clone_size	v_call	cdr3_nt	cdr3_aa
NA	TRBJ2-7	NA	TRBV30	TGTGCCTGGGCCGGGACGGGACTTGGGCAGTACTTC	CAWAGTGLGQYF
TRBD1	TRBJ2-5	NA	TRBV7-7	TGTGCCAGCAGCTTAGTCTTCCCGGGACAGGGTTTGGAGACCCAGTACTTC	CASSLVFPGQGLETQYF
TRBD1	TRBJ1-1	few	TRBV30	TGTGCCTGGAGCAGGACAGGGTGGGGCACTGAAGCTTTCTTT	CAWSRTGWGTEAFF
NA	TRBJ1-5	NA	TRBV27	TGTGCCAGCGCCCCGGTCGAGTTTCAGCCCCAGCATTTT	CASAPVEFQPQHF
TRBD1	TRBJ1-4	NA	TRBV19	TGTGCCAGTAGTATCTCAGGGGGTCGTGAAAAACTGTTTTTT	CASSISGGREKLFF
NA	TRBJ2-7	NA	TRBV4-2	TGTGCCAGCAGCCCCCTGGGAGGCTCCTACGAGCAGTACTTC	CASSPLGGSYEQYF
TRBD1	TRBJ1-4	NA	TRBV7-9	TGTGCCAGCAGCCCTCCGGGACAGGGTGTTGAAAAACTGTTTTTT	CASSPPGQGVEKLFF
NA	TRBJ2-1	NA	TRBV27	TGTGCCAGCAGTGTCCCCGGGTTCGCAGTAAATGAGCAGTTCTTC	CASSVPGFAVNEQFF
TRBD2	TRBJ2-3	NA	TRBV27	TGTGCCAGCAGTTTCCCCAATTCCGGGACTAGCGGGAGGGCCATAGATACGCAGTATTTT	CASSFPNSGTSGRAIDTQYF
NA	TRBJ1-1	NA	TRBV25-1	TGTGCCAGCAGTGAAGGGGCCGACACTGAAGCTTTCTTT	CASSEGADTEAFF
TRBD2	TRBJ2-7	NA	TRBV18	TGTGCCAGCTCGAGATCGCGACTAGCGGGGGTTAGCTCCTACGAGCAGTACTTC	CASSRSRLAGVSSYEQYF
NA	TRBJ1-2	NA	TRBV28	TGTGCCAGCAGTTTCAATTCAGGGATTGTAGGCTACACCTTC	CASSFNSGIVGYTF
TRBD2	TRBJ2-7	NA	TRBV2	TGTGCCAGCAGTGACGAGACATTATGGTTTCGGGGGGACGAGCAGTACTTC	CASSDETLWFRGDEQYF
NA	TRBJ2-2	NA	TRBV9	TGTGCCAGCAGCGGGACCCCGACTAGAGTCGGCACCGGGGAGCTGTTTTTT	CASSGTPTRVGTGELFF
NA	TRBJ1-3	NA	TRBV4-1	TGCGCCAGCAGACCTAAGTGGGGGGGGTCTGGAAACACCATATATTTT	CASRPKWGGSGNTIYF
NA	TRBJ2-4	NA	TRBV6-7	TGTGCCAGCAGTTACTCGCGGAGGGTCCCAGCCAAAAACATTCAGTACTTC	CASSYSRRVPAKNIQYF
NA	TRBJ1-3	NA	TRBV27	TGTGCCAGCAGTTTAATGGGGGGTGAGAACTACTCTGGAAACACCATATATTTT	CASSLMGGENYSGNTIYF
TRBD2	TRBJ2-2	NA	TRBV28	TGTGCCAGCAGTTCCTCGGGACTAGCGGGCCGGGCAGGGGAGCTGTTTTTT	CASSSSGLAGRAGELFF
NA	TRBJ2-3	NA	TRBV9	TGTGCCAGCAGCAAGGGGGCAGATACGCAGTATTTT	CASSKGADTQYF
NA	TRBJ2-2	NA	TRBV27	TGTGCCAGCAGTCCTTCCCGGGCCCTTGAAGGACTTAACACCGGGGAGCTGTTTTTT	CASSPSRALEGLNTGELFF
NA	TRBJ2-7	NA	TRBV11-2	TGTGCCAGCAGCTTAGGGGCAGCCGAGCAGTACTTC	CASSLGAAEQYF
NA	TRBJ1-1	NA	TRBV29-1	TGCAGCGTCTCAGGGAAAACTGAAGCTTTCTTT	CSVSGKTEAFF
TRBD2	TRBJ2-1	NA	TRBV6-1	TGTGCCAGCAGACCTGGGACTAGCTACAATGAGCAGTTCTTC	CASRPGTSYNEQFF
TRBD1	TRBJ1-2	NA	TRBV5-6	TGTGCCAGCAGCTTCGGACAGGGTGGGAACTACTATGGCTACACCTTC	CASSFGQGGNYYGYTF
TRBD2	TRBJ2-1	NA	TRBV7-6	TGTGCCAGCAGCGAACTAGCGGGAGCAGTACGCAATGAGCAGTTCTTC	CASSELAGAVRNEQFF
NA	TRBJ1-1	NA	TRBV6-5	TGTGCCACCCTTCGGGGGACGAACACTGAAGCTTTCTTT	CATLRGTNTEAFF
NA	TRBJ1-2	NA	TRBV27	TGTGCCAGCAGTACAAGGGGCACTAACTATGGCTACACCTTC	CASSTRGTNYGYTF
TRBD1	TRBJ2-7	NA	TRBV9	TGTGCCAGCAGCCCTCGGACAGGGAAAGATCCCTACGAGCAGTACTTC	CASSPRTGKDPYEQYF
NA	TRBJ1-5	once	TRBV30	TGTGCCTGGTCAAACCGAGATTCGCTATCATATAGCAATCAGCCCCAGCATTTT	CAWSNRDSLSYSNQPQHF
NA	TRBJ2-5	NA	TRBV7-9	TGTGCCAGCAGCTTAAGTCTCCCGGGAGTGGGTAAGGAGACCCAGTACTTC	CASSLSLPGVGKETQYF
NA	TRBJ1-3	NA	TRBV6-1	TGTGCCAGCAGTAACGCGGGGGGCTTCGGAAACACCATATATTTT	CASSNAGGFGNTIYF
TRBD2	TRBJ2-1	NA	TRBV5-1	TGCGCCAGCAGCTTTTTCGGCGGGAGCTCCTACAATGAGCAGTTCTTC	CASSFFGGSSYNEQFF
TRBD2	TRBJ2-4	NA	TRBV2	TGTGCCAGCAGCGCGACTAGCGGGACAACCAAAAACATTCAGTACTTC	CASSATSGTTKNIQYF
NA	TRBJ1-5	NA	TRBV5-5	TGTGCCAGCACCATAGCCGGGACATTAGGCAATCAGCCCCAGCATTTT	CASTIAGTLGNQPQHF
TRBD1	TRBJ1-1	NA	TRBV4-1	TGCGCCAGCAGCCAACCGGGACAGCGTGAAGCTTTCTTT	CASSQPGQREAFF
NA	TRBJ1-1	NA	TRBV25-1	TGTGCCAGCAGTCTAGCCGGGACGGGGGAAACTGGGGCTTTCTTT	CASSLAGTGETGAFF
TRBD1	TRBJ2-5	NA	TRBV9	TGTGCCAGCAGCGTAGTAGGGGGCCCTGAAGGGACCCAGTACTTC	CASSVVGGPEGTQYF
NA	TRBJ1-4	NA	TRBV6-5	TGTGCCAGCAGCCTTAACAGGAATGAAAAACTGTTTTTT	CASSLNRNEKLFF
NA	TRBJ1-5	NA	TRBV2	TGTGCCAGCAGTGTGGAGACGACTCTTAGCAATCAGCCCCAGCATTTT	CASSVETTLSNQPQHF
TRBD2	TRBJ2-7	NA	TRBV27	TGTGCCAGCAGTAAACTAGCGGGAAGCCACGAGCAGTACTTC	CASSKLAGSHEQYF
TRBD1	TRBJ2-7	NA	TRBV10-3	TGTGCCATCAGTGGGGCCTGGACAGGGGACTACTCCTACGAGCAGTACTTC	CAISGAWTGDYSYEQYF
NA	TRBJ2-3	NA	TRBV5-4	TGTGCCAGCAGCTTGGCTGCCCATACTAGCACAGATACGCAGTATTTT	CASSLAAHTSTDTQYF
TRBD1	TRBJ1-1	NA	TRBV6-1	TGTGCCAGCATCCCGGGACAGATTATTAACACTGAAGCTTTCTTT	CASIPGQIINTEAFF
NA	TRBJ1-2	once	TRBV27	TGTGCCAGCAGTTTAAGCGAGGGATCAGGAGAAGGCTACACCTTC	CASSLSEGSGEGYTF
NA	TRBJ2-2	NA	TRBV27	TGTGCCAGCAGTAAGACAGGGAACACCGGGGAGCTGTTTTTT	CASSKTGNTGELFF
NA	TRBJ2-5	NA	TRBV4-2	TGTGCCAGCAGCCAAATTCCGGGAGCTGAAGAGACCCAGTACTTC	CASSQIPGAEETQYF
TRBD2	TRBJ2-7	once	TRBV7-8	TGTGCCAGCAGCTCCCCAGCGGGTCTAGCGGGAGGAAGCTCCTACGAGCAGTACTTC	CASSSPAGLAGGSSYEQYF
NA	TRBJ2-2	NA	TRBV19	TGTGCATTATCCGGGGGAGTGACCGGGGAGCTGTTTTTT	CALSGGVTGELFF
NA	TRBJ2-4	NA	TRBV27	TGTGCCAGCAGTTTGGCGGGGCTTGGCAAAAACATTCAGTACTTC	CASSLAGLGKNIQYF
TRBD2	TRBJ2-7	NA	TRBV27	TGTGCCAGCAGTCCTGAAGCGGGAGGCACCTACGAGCAGTACTTC	CASSPEAGGTYEQYF
NA	TRBJ1-5	NA	TRBV19	TGTGCCACTCAGGGAATCAATCAGCCCCAGCATTTT	CATQGINQPQHF
TRBD2	TRBJ2-3	NA	TRBV28	TGTGCCAGCAGTTTTCTACTAGCGGGAGTCGGCACAGATACGCAGTATTTT	CASSFLLAGVGTDTQYF
NA	TRBJ2-1	NA	TRBV6-5	TGTGCCAGCAGAGGAGGGCTAGCGAACAATGAGCAGTTCTTC	CASRGGLANNEQFF
NA	TRBJ1-1	NA	TRBV9	TGTGCCAGCAGCGTAGTGGGCAAACCATCCCTCAACACTGAAGCTTTCTTT	CASSVVGKPSLNTEAFF
TRBD1	TRBJ1-2	once	TRBV5-1	TGCGCCAGCAGCCATGACAGGGGGAACTATGGCTACACCTTC	CASSHDRGNYGYTF
NA	TRBJ2-1	NA	TRBV6-4	TGTGCCAGCAGTCTATTTGGGGGGAGTAATGTTAATGAGCAGTTCTTC	CASSLFGGSNVNEQFF
NA	TRBJ2-5	NA	TRBV5-1	TGCGCCAGCAGCCAGACAGCGGGAGAGACCCAGTACTTC	CASSQTAGETQYF
NA	TRBJ1-2	NA	TRBV13	TGTGCCAGCACCTTAAAGGGGGGGCAGGATGCCTATGGCTACACCTTC	CASTLKGGQDAYGYTF
TRBD2	TRBJ2-7	NA	TRBV6-1	TGTGCCAGCAGTGATACGACTAGCCTCTACGAGCAGTACTTC	CASSDTTSLYEQYF